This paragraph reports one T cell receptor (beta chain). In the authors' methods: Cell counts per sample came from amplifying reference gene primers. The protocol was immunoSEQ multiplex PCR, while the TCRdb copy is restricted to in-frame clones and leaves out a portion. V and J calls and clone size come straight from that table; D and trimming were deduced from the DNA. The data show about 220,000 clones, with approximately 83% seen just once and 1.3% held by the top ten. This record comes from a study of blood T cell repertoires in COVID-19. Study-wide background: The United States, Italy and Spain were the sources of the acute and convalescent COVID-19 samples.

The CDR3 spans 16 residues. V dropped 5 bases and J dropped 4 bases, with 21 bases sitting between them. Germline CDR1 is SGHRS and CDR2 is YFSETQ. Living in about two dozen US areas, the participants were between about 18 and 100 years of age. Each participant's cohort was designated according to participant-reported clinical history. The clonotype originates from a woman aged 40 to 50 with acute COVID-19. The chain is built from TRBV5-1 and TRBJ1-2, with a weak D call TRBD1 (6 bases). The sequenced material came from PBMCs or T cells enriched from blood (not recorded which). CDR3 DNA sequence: TGCGCCAGCAGTTACCTTAAGGGGGAAGAAGGCTATGGCTACACCTTC. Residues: CASSYLKGEEGYGYTF.